The 5 T cell receptor beta chains reported below all come from one sample, sequenced in a study of identical twins. TCRdb re-analysed the 5' RACE reads in MiXCR, keeping a single row per CDR3 protein. The sample holds about 700,000 distinct CDR3 sequences; approximately 6% are singletons and the top ten take 1.5% to 2%. Sequencing was carried out using naive T cells sorted from blood. The receptor set was obtained from a man younger than 35 in good health.

This clonotype was found a few times. The chain has TRBV7-8 and TRBJ2-6, with D tentatively TRBD1 (5 bases). This CDR3 is built from 15 residues. Trimming pared 5 bases from V and 4 bases from J, leaving 12 bases between. Germline CDR1 SGHVS, CDR2 FQNEAQ. The CDR3 region has the DNA TGTGCCAGCAGCGTCACAGGAATAGGGGCCAACGTCCTGACTTTC. This gives the protein CASSVTGIGANVLTF.

This clonotype was detected ten times or more. The chain combines TRBV7-9 with TRBJ2-1, with 12 bases aligning to TRBD2. The CDR3 is made up of 14 amino acids. Trimming at V came to 2 bases and at J to 15 bases, leaving 8 bases not matched to a gene. Germline lookup yields CDR1 SEHNR and CDR2 FQNEAQ (reference sequence). The CDR3 region has the DNA TGTGCCAGCAGCTTACTACCGACTAGCGGGAGTCTGTTCTTC. Amino acids: CASSLLPTSGSLFF.

Only a few counts were recorded for this clonotype. This chain links TRBV12-3 or TRBV12-4 with TRBJ1-3; D perhaps matches TRBD1 (5 bases). This CDR3 is 15 amino acids long. The V and J ends lost 6 bases and 2 bases respectively, with 14 bases between them. Here the CDR3 reads CASSPRQRPGNTIYF. CDR3 nucleotide sequence: TGTGCCAGCAGCCCAAGACAGAGACCTGGAAACACCATATATTTT.

Many counts were recorded for this clonotype. An end of the junction differs from the germline gene, which may be a read error. The chain carries TRBV6-4 and TRBJ2-3; D is ambiguous. Germline V gives CDR1 MRHNA, CDR2 SNTAGT. The length of the CDR3 is 12 residues. In DNA, the CDR3 is TGCGCCAGCAGCGACGGCACAGATACGCAGTATTTT. Amino acid sequence: CASSDGTDTQYF.

This clonotype has a count of ten or more. The chain recombines TRBV12-3 or TRBV12-4 with TRBJ2-7, with D uncertain. The CDR3 is made up of 14 amino acids. V gave up 5 bases and J gave up 4 bases, with 15 bases separating them. CDR3 residues: CASSPPGTHYEQYV. The CDR3 DNA is TGTGCCAGCAGTCCCCCAGGAACCCATTACGAGCAGTACGTC.